This TCR beta chain originates from a study of cytomegalovirus exposure and HLA in healthy donors. Germline CDR1 and CDR2: SGHDN and FVKESK. The CDR3 has 13 amino acids. V lost 2 bases, J lost 9 bases, and 13 bases lay in between. The PCR made use of 60 Vbeta and 13 Jbeta primers. TCRdb's table, derived via immunoSEQ multiplex PCR, lists solely in-frame clones and lacks some. The sample shows about 120,000 clones, over 65% of them seen only once. The receptor was isolated from a woman in her twenties or thirties in good health and CMV-seronegative. The J gene is TRBJ2-5, the V gene TRBV14; D remains unclear. Sequencing input: PBMCs. CDR3 nucleotide sequence: TGTGCCAGCAGCCAACGAGCACTCCAGGCCCAGTACTTC. Amino acid sequence: CASSQRALQAQYF.